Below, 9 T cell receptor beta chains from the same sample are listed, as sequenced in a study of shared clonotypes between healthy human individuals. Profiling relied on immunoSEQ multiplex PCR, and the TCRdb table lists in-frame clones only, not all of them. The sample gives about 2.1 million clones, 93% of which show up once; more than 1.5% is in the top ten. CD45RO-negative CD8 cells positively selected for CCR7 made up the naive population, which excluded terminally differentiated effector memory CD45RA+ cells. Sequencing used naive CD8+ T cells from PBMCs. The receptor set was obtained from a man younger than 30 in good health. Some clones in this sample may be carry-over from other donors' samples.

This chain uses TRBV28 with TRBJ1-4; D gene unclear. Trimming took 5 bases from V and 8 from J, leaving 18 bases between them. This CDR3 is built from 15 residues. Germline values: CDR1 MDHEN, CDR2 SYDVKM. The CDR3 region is CASSPLLSIREKLFF. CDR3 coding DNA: TGTGCCAGCAGTCCCCTATTGTCAATTCGGGAAAAACTGTTTTTT.

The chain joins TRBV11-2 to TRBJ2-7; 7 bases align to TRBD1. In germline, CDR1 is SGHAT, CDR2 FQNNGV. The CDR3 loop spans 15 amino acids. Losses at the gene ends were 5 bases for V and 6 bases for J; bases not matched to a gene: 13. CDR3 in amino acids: CASSPIRTGNLEQYF. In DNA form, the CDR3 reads TGTGCCAGCAGCCCCATTCGGACAGGCAACCTCGAGCAGTACTTC.

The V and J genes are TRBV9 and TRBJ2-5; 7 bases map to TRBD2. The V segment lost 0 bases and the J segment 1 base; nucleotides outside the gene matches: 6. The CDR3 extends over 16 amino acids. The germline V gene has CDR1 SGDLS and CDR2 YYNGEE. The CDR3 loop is CASSVVPSGTQETQYF. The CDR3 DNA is TGTGCCAGCAGCGTAGTACCTAGCGGAACCCAAGAGACCCAGTACTTC.

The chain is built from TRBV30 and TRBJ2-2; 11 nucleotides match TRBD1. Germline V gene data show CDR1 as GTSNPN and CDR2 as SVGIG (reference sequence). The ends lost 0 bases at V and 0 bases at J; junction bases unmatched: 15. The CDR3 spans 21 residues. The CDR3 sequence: CAWSVKGQGDLEAPNTGELFF. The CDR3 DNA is TGTGCCTGGAGTGTAAAGGGACAGGGGGACCTAGAGGCCCCGAACACCGGGGAGCTGTTTTTT.

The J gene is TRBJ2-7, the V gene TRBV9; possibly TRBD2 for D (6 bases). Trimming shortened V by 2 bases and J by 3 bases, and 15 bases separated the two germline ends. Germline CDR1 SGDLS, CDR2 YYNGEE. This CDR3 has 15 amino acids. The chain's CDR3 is CASSVVAGSVYEQYF. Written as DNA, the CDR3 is TGTGCCAGCAGCGTTGTTGCGGGATCGGTCTACGAGCAGTACTTC.

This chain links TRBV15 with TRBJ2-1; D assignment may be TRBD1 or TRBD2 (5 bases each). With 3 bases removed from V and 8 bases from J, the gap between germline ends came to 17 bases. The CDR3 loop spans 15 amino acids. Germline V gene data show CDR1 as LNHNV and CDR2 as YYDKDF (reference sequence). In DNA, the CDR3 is TGTGCCACCAGCAGGGGGCGAGCGGTACTAGATGAGCAGTTCTTC. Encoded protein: CATSRGRAVLDEQFF.

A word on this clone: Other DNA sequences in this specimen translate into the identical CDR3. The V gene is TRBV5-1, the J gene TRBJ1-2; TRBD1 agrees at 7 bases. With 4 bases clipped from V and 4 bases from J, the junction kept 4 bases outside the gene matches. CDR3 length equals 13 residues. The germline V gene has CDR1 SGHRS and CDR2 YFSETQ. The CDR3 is CASSPGTVYGYTF. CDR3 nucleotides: TGCGCCAGCAGCCCGGGGACAGTCTATGGCTACACCTTC. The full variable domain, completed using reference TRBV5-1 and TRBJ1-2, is KAGVTQTPRYLIKTRGQQVTLSCSPISGHRSVSWYQQTPGQGLQFLFEYFSETQRNKGNFPGRFSGRQFSNSRSEMNVSTLELGDSALYLCASSPGTVYGYTFGSGTRLTVV.

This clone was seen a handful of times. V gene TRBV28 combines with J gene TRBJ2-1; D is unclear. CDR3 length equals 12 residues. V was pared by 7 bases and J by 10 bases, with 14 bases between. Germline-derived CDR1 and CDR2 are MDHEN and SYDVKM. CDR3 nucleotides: TGTGCCAGCACCGACCCGCGATGGGAGCAGTTCTTC. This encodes CASTDPRWEQFF.

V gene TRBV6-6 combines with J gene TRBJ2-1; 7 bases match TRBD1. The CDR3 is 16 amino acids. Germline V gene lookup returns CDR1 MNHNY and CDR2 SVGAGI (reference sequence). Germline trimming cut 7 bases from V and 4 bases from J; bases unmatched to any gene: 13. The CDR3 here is CASISLRGRTYNEQFF. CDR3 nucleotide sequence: TGTGCCAGCATCTCCTTAAGGGGGCGGACGTACAATGAGCAGTTCTTC.